This TCR beta chain was captured in a study of regulatory T cells in long-lasting Graves disease. Study-wide findings and caveats: Not thyroid tissue but only peripheral blood was studied.

Arm-PCR of CDR3 regions and iRepertoire HTBI primers were the basis on which TCR beta libraries were built. As handled by the study authors: In the combined samples, some 59 TRBV and fewer than 15 TRBJ segments were identified. TCRdb recomputed calls from the multiplex PCR reads with MiXCR, one row per CDR3 protein. None of the V and J calls come from the authors' own analysis; TCRdb made them. The sample yields about 420,000 distinct CDR3 sequences, roughly 15% seen once. Time point given: newly diagnosed GD, antithyroid drugs for less than 3 months. TCR sequences were obtained from RNA taken from PBMCs. The CDR3 totals 15 residues. Per the germline V gene, CDR1 is SEHNR and CDR2 is FQNEAQ (reference sequence). V lost 0 bases and J lost 9, with 12 bases in between. About this clonotype itself: Its antigen remains unidentified.

These sequences were also reported in another study, on T cells in Graves' hyperthyroidism and ophthalmopathy. That source adds: Patients were excluded for uncontrolled infection, other autoimmune disease, pregnancy or lactation. Most thyroid clonotypes with frequency above 0.001 were detected in blood.

The V gene is TRBV7-9, the J gene TRBJ1-6; no clear D. The sample in question was peripheral blood mononuclear cells (PBMCs), obtained at new diagnosis, from a patient treated with antithyroid drugs. The sequence was obtained from a young woman with Graves disease. The CDR3, as DNA: TGTGCCAGCAGCTTAGCCCACTTAACGTCTTCACCCCTCCACTTT. Amino acids: CASSLAHLTSSPLHF.